This TCR beta chain emerged from a study of T cell responses to AZD1222 COVID-19 vaccine. Study-level points and caveats: Nearly half of spike-specific TCRs reportedly go after variant regions that carry no mutations. Repertoires in all cases were sampled only once the peak T cell response had passed. Clonal diversity may have been underestimated in mostly white British donors.

V dropped 6 bases and J dropped 2 bases, with 21 bases sitting between them. This CDR3 has 17 residues. Germline CDR1 LGHDT, CDR2 YNNKEL (reference sequence). As for this clone: What it binds is unknown.

Sequencing used immunoSEQ multiplex PCR; TCRdb keeps in-frame clones, though not all of them. The repertoire consists of under 140,000 clones, with around 85% occurring once and the leading ten covering roughly 4.5%. This material consisted of peripheral blood, taken on day 0 of AZD1222 vaccination. The V and J genes are TRBV3-1 (or the pseudogene TRBV3-2) and TRBJ2-3, with D perhaps matching TRBD2 (7 bases). This receptor was identified in an adult in good health. The CDR3 protein is CASSRRGGAPLTDTQYF. As DNA, the CDR3 is TGTGCCAGCAGTCGTCGCGGGGGCGCCCCCCTCACAGATACGCAGTATTTT.